These 30 T cell receptor beta chains came from one sample sequenced in a study of Ad26.COV2.S vaccination and SARS-CoV-2 variants. As for treatment: approximately 18 received Ad26.COV2.S at low or high dose, single or two shots; roughly 5 received placebo; per-sample allocation not given. The samples date from day 63 after the first vaccine or placebo injection. Sequencing used immunoSEQ multiplex PCR; TCRdb keeps in-frame clones, though not all of them. The sample holds about 480,000 clones, roughly nine tenths seen once. The sequencing used peripheral blood, collected in a trial of Ad26.COV2.S vaccine versus placebo. These receptor sequences come from a person aged 18 to 65 who received the Ad26.COV2.S COVID-19 vaccine or a placebo.

The chain joins TRBV15 to TRBJ2-7; 9 nucleotides agree with TRBD1. This CDR3 region has 15 residues. Germline CDR1 is LNHNV and CDR2 is YYDKDF (reference sequence). Trimming at V came to 5 bases and at J to 5 bases, leaving 10 bases not matched to a gene. The DNA for the CDR3 is TGTGCCACCAGCGGAACCGGGACAGGGATCAACGAGCAGTACTTC. This encodes CATSGTGTGINEQYF.

The chain combines TRBV4-2 with TRBJ2-5; the match to TRBD2 covers 9 bases. Germline loops: CDR1 LGHNA, CDR2 YNFKEQ. V lost 0 bases to trimming and J lost 5 bases; unmatched junction nucleotides: 13. This CDR3 spans 18 amino acids. This CDR3 reads CASSQDWERGRAWETQYF. DNA for the CDR3: TGTGCCAGCAGCCAAGACTGGGAGCGCGGGAGGGCCTGGGAGACCCAGTACTTC.

On this clone: Other DNA sequences within the sample encode an identical CDR3. The chain employs TRBV12-3 or TRBV12-4 and TRBJ1-2, with D hard to call. The CDR3 is 10 amino acids. The V end lost 6 bases, the J end lost 5 bases, and 4 bases lay between the germline ends. DNA of the CDR3: TGTGCCAGCAGCCGGTATGGCTACACCTTC. It translates to CASSRYGYTF.

The chain joins TRBV5-4 to TRBJ1-4; no reliable D call. The V gene lost 4 bases and the J gene lost 10 bases, with 11 bases spanning the gap. The CDR3 is 12 amino acids. Germline V lookup: CDR1 SGHNT, CDR2 YYREEE (reference sequence). The CDR3 sequence: CASSPTSGKLFF. In DNA form, the CDR3 reads TGTGCCAGCAGCCCCACGTCAGGAAAACTGTTTTTT.

This rearrangement joins TRBV7-9 to TRBJ2-7; a weak D match, TRBD2 (5 bases). The CDR3 contains 15 residues. V was pared by 5 bases and J by 3 bases, with 17 bases between. In germline, CDR1 is SEHNR, CDR2 FQNEAQ (reference sequence). For the CDR3, the DNA is TGTGCCAGCAGCCGCGAGGGAGTACACGACTACGAGCAGTACTTC. It codes for CASSREGVHDYEQYF.

CDR3 sequence (DNA): TGTGCCTGGACACAGGGGTTTGGATTAAACACTGAAGCTTTCTTT. Amino acids: CAWTQGFGLNTEAFF. The chain combines TRBV30 with TRBJ1-1, with TRBD1 matching over 7 bases. The CDR3 is 15 residues long. Germline V gene data show CDR1 as GTSNPN and CDR2 as SVGIG (reference sequence). Trimming took 4 bases from V and 2 from J; bases not matched to a gene: 10.

The V call is TRBV4-3, the J call TRBJ1-5; D gene uncertain. Trimming took off 4 bases at V and 6 bases at J, with 13 bases between the two ends. The germline gives CDR1 LGHNA, CDR2 YSLEER. The CDR3 extends over 14 amino acids. Here the CDR3 reads CASSPHAGIQPQHF. Here the CDR3 DNA reads TGCGCCAGCAGCCCCCATGCGGGGATTCAGCCCCAGCATTTT.

The chain has TRBV13 and TRBJ1-6; D unclear. This CDR3 is 12 amino acids long. The germline gives CDR1 PRHDT, CDR2 FYEKMQ (reference sequence). Trimming shortened V by 1 base and J by 7 bases, and 2 bases separated the two germline ends. The CDR3 coding sequence is TGTGCCAGCAGCTTAGCGAATTCACCCCTCCACTTT. It yields the protein CASSLANSPLHF.

The chain joins TRBV9 to TRBJ1-6; D unresolved. This CDR3 contains 15 residues. Germline assignment: CDR1 SGDLS and CDR2 YYNGEE. V lost 0 bases, J lost 10 bases, and 14 bases lay in between. The CDR3 region has the DNA TGTGCCAGCAGCGTAGCGGAAGGGCCTGAATCACCCCTCCACTTT. Translation: CASSVAEGPESPLHF.

V is TRBV2 and J is TRBJ2-1; D not certain. CDR1 is SNHLY, CDR2 FYNNEI, per germline. Trimming left V 8 bases short and J 8 bases short, with 19 bases between. This CDR3 is 14 amino acids long. The CDR3 here is CASSRARAGYEQFF. As DNA, the CDR3 is TGTGCCAGCTCCCGTGCTAGGGCAGGCTATGAGCAGTTCTTC.

The chain is built from TRBV4-3 and TRBJ1-1; D call uncertain. CDR3 length: 14 amino acids. V was shortened by 4 bases and J by 3 bases, with 12 bases between the two germline ends. Germline CDR1 reads LGHNA; CDR2 reads YSLEER. CDR3 nucleotide sequence: TGCGCCAGCAGCCGCCGAATGGAGTACACTGAAGCTTTCTTT. It specifies CASSRRMEYTEAFF.

V gene TRBV5-1 combines with J gene TRBJ2-7; 7 bases are shared with TRBD2. The V segment lost 4 bases and the J segment 5 bases; nucleotides outside the gene matches: 12. There are 15 residues in the CDR3. Germline loops: CDR1 SGHRS, CDR2 YFSETQ. This CDR3 reads CASSHRLGGGNEQYF. CDR3 sequence (DNA): TGCGCCAGCAGCCACCGCCTGGGGGGAGGGAACGAGCAGTACTTC.

The genes are TRBV7-2 and TRBJ2-7, with D possibly matching TRBD1 (6 bases). The CDR3 sequence is 15 residues long. In germline, CDR1 is SGHTA, CDR2 FQGNSA. V shed 5 bases and J shed 6 bases, with 20 bases lying between them. The CDR3 DNA reads as TGTGCCAGCAGCGGAAGACCCAGGGGTATGGGCGAGCAGTACTTC. Translation gives CASSGRPRGMGEQYF.

The genes are TRBV6-7 and TRBJ2-7; D assignment may be TRBD1 or TRBD2 (6 bases each). TRBV6-7 is filed as an ORF, its function uncertain. Deletions cut 7 bases from V and 2 bases from J, with 21 bases between. The CDR3 runs 16 residues. CDR3 loop: CASTGAGRGSPYEQYF. DNA of the CDR3: TGTGCCAGCACGGGGGCCGGGCGGGGTAGTCCCTACGAGCAGTACTTC.

The chain carries TRBV30 and TRBJ2-1; D ambiguous. The CDR3 is 13 residues long. V was cut by 0 bases and J by 7 bases, with 10 bases left in between. From germline, CDR1 is GTSNPN and CDR2 SVGIG (reference sequence). This CDR3 is CAWSVVFANEQFF. The CDR3 coding sequence is TGTGCCTGGAGTGTTGTGTTTGCGAATGAGCAGTTCTTC.

The chain combines TRBV7-3 with TRBJ1-1; D gene uncertain. The germline V and J ends were trimmed by 5 bases and 0 bases, with 13 bases remaining between them. Germline loops: CDR1 SGHTA, CDR2 FQGTGA. The CDR3 length is 15 residues. The CDR3 is CASSPTPSLNTEAFF. The CDR3 nucleotides are TGTGCCAGCAGCCCAACCCCGTCTCTGAACACTGAAGCTTTCTTT.

The CDR3 bases are TGTGCCAGTAGTATCGGGACAGGGGATTCACCCCTCCACTTT. This sequence encodes CASSIGTGDSPLHF. The rearrangement links TRBV19 to TRBJ1-6; 10 bases are shared with TRBD1. Trimming at V came to 3 bases and at J to 8 bases, leaving 1 base not matched to a gene. The CDR3 length is 14 residues. Looked up from germline, CDR1 is LNHDA and CDR2 is SQIVND (reference sequence).

This sequence joins TRBV6-5 and TRBJ1-1; D uncertain. Germline lookup yields CDR1 MNHEY and CDR2 SVGAGI. Trimming took off 8 bases at V and 3 bases at J, with 13 bases between the two ends. This CDR3 is 13 amino acids long. The CDR3 DNA reads as TGTGCCAGCGGAAGGGAGGGTGACACTGAAGCTTTCTTT. This sequence encodes CASGREGDTEAFF.

V usage is TRBV30 and J usage is TRBJ2-7; D gene uncertain. Trimming cost V 3 bases and J 0 bases, with 9 bases left between them. The CDR3 is 13 residues long. Germline V gives CDR1 GTSNPN, CDR2 SVGIG (reference sequence). The CDR3 nucleotides are TGTGCCTGGAGCGCACCAGACTCCTACGAGCAGTACTTC. Protein sequence: CAWSAPDSYEQYF.

With regard to this clone: The sample holds other DNA sequences that translate to the same CDR3. The gene calls are TRBV7-3 and TRBJ1-1, with D maybe TRBD1 (6 bases). The CDR3 is 13 residues long. The germline V gene has CDR1 SGHTA and CDR2 FQGTGA. The germline V and J ends were trimmed by 6 bases and 3 bases, with 11 bases remaining between them. The CDR3 sequence: CASSPGGDTEAFF. The CDR3, as DNA: TGTGCCAGCAGTCCCGGGGGCGACACTGAAGCTTTCTTT.

The chain has TRBV5-1 and TRBJ1-1, with D perhaps TRBD1 (6 bases). This CDR3 region has 15 residues. Trimming cost V 1 base and J 1 base, with 11 bases left between them. Germline values: CDR1 SGHRS, CDR2 YFSETQ. Written as DNA, the CDR3 is TGCGCCAGCAGCTTGATGTCACAGGGGAACACTGAAGCTTTCTTT. Translation gives CASSLMSQGNTEAFF.

The CDR3 sequence is CASSVAPQGSRNEQFF. CDR3 DNA sequence: TGTGCCAGCAGCGTAGCTCCGCAGGGGAGTAGAAATGAGCAGTTCTTC. V is TRBV9 and J is TRBJ2-1; D is perhaps TRBD1 (6 bases). CDR1 is SGDLS and CDR2 is YYNGEE in the germline V gene. Trimming cost V 0 bases and J 7 bases, with 17 bases left between them. The CDR3 runs to 16 residues.

This sequence joins TRBV6-1 and TRBJ2-7; D uncertain. V was clipped by 0 bases and J by 3 bases, with 0 bases between them. Germline lookup yields CDR1 MNHNS and CDR2 SASEGT. This CDR3 contains 11 residues. The CDR3 nucleotides read TGTGCCAGCAGTGAAGCCTACGAGCAGTACTTC. The encoded protein is CASSEAYEQYF.

The CDR3 coding sequence is TGTGCCAGCACGGAGGGGGGGACAGATACGCAGTATTTT. As protein: CASTEGGTDTQYF. V is TRBV6-5 and J is TRBJ2-3, with D perhaps matching TRBD2 (7 bases). There are 13 residues in the CDR3. From germline, CDR1 is MNHEY and CDR2 SVGAGI. The V gene lost 7 bases and the J gene lost 3 bases, with 11 bases spanning the gap.

The chain couples TRBV29-1 to TRBJ2-7; 7 bases match TRBD2. Germline values: CDR1 SQVTM, CDR2 ANQGSEA. The ends lost 7 bases at V and 6 bases at J; junction bases unmatched: 15. The CDR3 extends over 14 amino acids. DNA for the CDR3: TGCAGCGCCCGGCGCGGGGAGGGCGTAGGCGAGCAGTACTTC. It codes for CSARRGEGVGEQYF.

Concerning this clone: Other DNA sequences from this sample encode an identical CDR3 as well. This rearrangement joins TRBV24-1 to TRBJ2-2; 8 bases line up with TRBD1. CDR3 length: 16 residues. Germline V gives CDR1 KGHDR, CDR2 SFDVKD. With V trimmed by 3 bases and J by 0 bases, 2 bases remained unmatched. CDR3 in DNA: TGTGCCACCAGTGATCCAGGGGGCCCGAACACCGGGGAGCTGTTTTTT. Its translation: CATSDPGGPNTGELFF.

The rearrangement uses TRBV5-4 and TRBJ2-2; TRBD2 matches at 12 bases. Germline V CDR1 and CDR2: SGHNT, YYREEE (reference sequence). Trimming took 4 bases from V and 5 from J; bases not matched to a gene: 12. The CDR3 runs to 18 residues. CDR3 residues: CASSQGLAGQGGTGELFF. For the CDR3, the DNA is TGTGCCAGCAGCCAGGGACTAGCGGGCCAGGGGGGAACCGGGGAGCTGTTTTTT.

The chain carries TRBV5-4 and TRBJ2-2; D uncertain. This CDR3 region has 13 residues. Looked up from germline, CDR1 is SGHNT and CDR2 is YYREEE (reference sequence). Between the trimmed V and J ends, which lost 4 bases and 5 bases, there was a span of 9 bases. CDR3 sequence (DNA): TGTGCCAGCAGCGAAGCCATTACCGGGGAGCTGTTTTTT. Protein sequence: CASSEAITGELFF.

The chain links TRBV15 to TRBJ2-5, with TRBD2 as a possible D gene (7 bases). CDR1 and CDR2 (germline): LNHNV, YYDKDF (reference sequence). The V and J ends lost 2 bases and 2 bases respectively, with 18 bases between them. This CDR3 region has 17 residues. The CDR3 DNA reads TGTGCCACCAGCAGAAACCGAAGGGGGGGCCCTCAAGAGACCCAGTACTTC. Encoded protein: CATSRNRRGGPQETQYF.

The chain combines TRBV7-9 with TRBJ2-1; 7 nucleotides match TRBD2. V lost 5 bases, J lost 9 bases, and 19 bases stayed unmatched. The CDR3 length is 17 residues. Germline lookup yields CDR1 SEHNR and CDR2 FQNEAQ (reference sequence). The CDR3 DNA follows: TGTGCCAGCAGCCCCCAGGGAGGGGCGCGGGGCACGCGTGAGCAGTTCTTC. Translating it yields CASSPQGGARGTREQFF.